This T cell receptor beta chain was recorded in a study of T cell responses to AZD1222 COVID-19 vaccine. Trimming took 9 bases from V and 4 from J, leaving 14 bases between them. The germline CDR1 and CDR2 sequences are LNHDA and SQIVND (reference sequence). CDR3 size: 13 residues. The protocol was immunoSEQ multiplex PCR, while the TCRdb copy is restricted to in-frame clones and leaves out a portion. Here the sample spans about 140,000 clones, more than 85% being singletons. The sequences come from peripheral blood, collected 28 days after the second AZD1222 dose. The chain combines TRBV19 with TRBJ2-3; maybe TRBD2 (6 bases). This receptor was taken from an adult who received the AZD1222 COVID-19 vaccine. CDR3 in DNA: TGTGCCAGCCGAGGCGGGGCTGCAGATACGCAGTATTTT. Protein sequence: CASRGGAADTQYF.